This TCR beta chain was sequenced during a study of cytomegalovirus exposure and HLA in healthy donors. Points from the study as a whole: In an earlier analysis, in some 500 donors, most V segments appeared productive either ~87% or ~30% of the time. The classifier reportedly diagnosed cytomegalovirus status with high specificity and sensitivity.

The CDR3 has 12 residues. CDR1 SGHVS and CDR2 FQNEAQ come from the germline V gene. Trimming stripped 1 base from V and 14 bases from J, with 11 bases between. This clone was recorded a few times. Antigen: not known. This PCR relied on a set of 60 Vbeta primers and 13 Jbeta primers. Method: immunoSEQ multiplex PCR; TCRdb's copy keeps in-frame clones and lacks some. The sample lists some 140,000 clones, roughly 80% seen once, with around 4.1% in the top ten. The sequence came from a middle-aged woman in good health and CMV-seronegative. V gene TRBV7-8 combines with J gene TRBJ1-4; D uncertain. Sequencing was done on a sample of PBMCs. The CDR3 coding sequence is TGTGCCAGCAGCTTAGAGTCCGCAGCGCTGTTTTTT. This gives the protein CASSLESAALFF.